This T cell receptor beta chain stems from a study of radiation and T cells in renal cell carcinoma. Libraries were prepared by immunoSEQ multiplex PCR; TCRdb keeps only in-frame clonotypes and omits some of them. The sample contains tens of thousands of clones, about three quarters of which appear only once. CDR3 size: 16 residues. Per germline, CDR1 KGHSH and CDR2 LQKENI. V was trimmed by 2 bases and J by 5 bases, leaving 16 bases between them. Time point noted: blood 4 weeks post-SBRT, at nephrectomy. Treatment meaning: 15 Gy SBRT to primary tumor, nephrectomy 4 weeks later. The source material was blood, sampled from a patient whose treatment included radiotherapy and nephrectomy. V gene TRBV18 combines with J gene TRBJ2-1; the D gene could be TRBD1 or TRBD2 (6 bases each). This TCR was recovered from a man between 60 and 75 years old with renal cell carcinoma. This CDR3 reads CASSPRGAGSDNEQFF. Written as DNA, the CDR3 is TGTGCCAGCTCACCAAGGGGGGCGGGATCGGACAATGAGCAGTTCTTC.